A single sample is the source of the 5 T cell receptor beta chains below, sequenced in a study of shared clonotypes between healthy human individuals. Naive CD8 isolation took CD45RO-negative cells positively selected for CCR7 and excluded terminally differentiated effector memory CD45RA+ cells. TCRdb's copy holds only in-frame clones and misses some; the assay was immunoSEQ multiplex PCR. This sample has around 700,000 clones, with about 92% found just once. Sequencing was performed on naive CD8+ T cells sorted from blood. Source of these receptors: a man in his thirties or forties in good health.

The chain links TRBV7-9 to TRBJ2-7, with D possibly being TRBD1 (6 bases). Germline V gene sequence: CDR1 SEHNR, CDR2 FQNEAQ (reference sequence). Trimming took off 2 bases at V and 1 base at J, with 15 bases between the two ends. This CDR3 is built from 16 residues. The CDR3 DNA follows: TGTGCCAGCAGCTTATTTGACGGGCAGGGGTCCTACGAGCAGTACTTC. Encoded protein: CASSLFDGQGSYEQYF. Full variable domain (missing parts from reference TRBV7-9 and TRBJ2-7): DTGVSQNPRHKITKRGQNVTFRCDPISEHNRLYWYRQTLGQGPEFLTYFQNEAQLEKSRLLSDRFSAERPKGSFSTLEIQRTEQGDSAMYLCASSLFDGQGSYEQYFGPGTRLTVT.

This rearrangement joins TRBV28 to TRBJ2-7, with TRBD1 as a possible D gene (5 bases). Trimming pared 6 bases from V and 9 bases from J, leaving 30 bases between. The CDR3 is made up of 17 amino acids. Germline V gene data show CDR1 as MDHEN and CDR2 as SYDVKM. The CDR3 spells CASSSRQSTRYPARQYF. CDR3 DNA: TGTGCCAGCAGCTCTCGACAGTCAACACGATACCCGGCGCGGCAGTACTTC.

The chain uses TRBV2 and TRBJ1-3, with 7 bases aligning to TRBD1. The germline gives CDR1 SNHLY, CDR2 FYNNEI. The V and J ends lost 5 bases and 3 bases, in that order; junction bases with no gene match: 13. The CDR3 is made up of 17 amino acids. The DNA of the CDR3 is TGTGCCAGCAGTCGTTGGGGTAGGGGGCGAAGTGGAAACACCATATATTTT. It encodes CASSRWGRGRSGNTIYF.

The count of this clone is one. This rearrangement joins TRBV29-1 to TRBJ2-1, with 7 bases fitting TRBD1. The CDR3 has 16 amino acids. Germline V lookup: CDR1 SQVTM, CDR2 ANQGSEA. The J segment lost 1 base and the V segment lost 2 bases, leaving 8 bases of the junction unmatched. The CDR3 DNA is TGCAGCGTTGAACAATGGGACAGAGATTCCTACAATGAGCAGTTCTTC. Its protein product is CSVEQWDRDSYNEQFF.

CDR3 bases: TGTGCCAGCACCATGACTAGCGGGAGAGGCACCTACGAGCAGTACTTC. Its protein product is CASTMTSGRGTYEQYF. The genes are TRBV6-6 and TRBJ2-7, with 12 nucleotides matching TRBD2. CDR1 MNHNY and CDR2 SVGAGI come from the germline V gene (reference sequence). The CDR3 extends over 16 amino acids. J gave up 2 bases and V 7 bases, and 9 bases lay outside the gene matches.